The 20 T cell receptor beta chains in this list originate from one sample, sequenced in a study of tumor-infiltrating lymphocytes in primary liver carcinoma. TCR beta cDNA came from about 500 ng total RNA, primed with a constant-region primer. Construction of TCR beta libraries relied on three successive nested multiplex PCR rounds employing slightly modified ARM-PCR. Two initial PCR rounds of about 11 cycles each paired TRBV1-TRBV30 forward primers with a C-beta reverse primer. TCRdb used MiXCR to reprocess the multiplex PCR reads, holding one entry per CDR3 protein. The sample carries about 310,000 distinct CDR3 sequences, about 62% recorded once. Extraction also yielded germline DNA, while blood RNA was obtained from unsorted whole blood. Material for sequencing was peripheral blood. The receptors were sampled from a man in his forties with primary liver carcinoma and hepatitis B virus infection.

In its sample, this clonotype was seen a few times. The chain carries TRBV7-8 and TRBJ2-5; 8 bases agree with TRBD1. The J segment lost 4 bases and the V segment lost 5 bases, leaving 6 bases of the junction unmatched. CDR3 length equals 14 residues. Germline assignment: CDR1 SGHVS and CDR2 FQNEAQ. The CDR3: CASSPTGDRETQYF. CDR3 nucleotides: TGTGCCAGCAGCCCGACAGGGGACAGAGAGACCCAGTACTTC.

This clonotype has ten or more counts. The chain joins TRBV29-1 to TRBJ1-5; TRBD1 is a possible D gene (5 bases). The CDR3 is 12 amino acids. Trimming took 4 bases from V and 7 from J, leaving 11 bases between them. The germline V gene encodes CDR1 SQVTM and CDR2 ANQGSEA. DNA of the CDR3: TGCAGCGTTGGCGGGGCGGGGCAGCCCCAGCATTTT. The encoded protein is CSVGGAGQPQHF.

The table lists this clonotype with many counts. The rearrangement links TRBV11-2 to TRBJ2-1; possible D gene TRBD1, 6 bases. There are 16 residues in the CDR3. Germline values: CDR1 SGHAT, CDR2 FQNNGV. V was pared by 2 bases and J by 0 bases, with 11 bases between. The CDR3 loop is CASSLRGKSSYNEQFF. The CDR3 DNA follows: TGTGCCAGCAGCTTAAGGGGGAAAAGCTCCTACAATGAGCAGTTCTTC.

This clonotype was picked up many times. This chain connects TRBV6-1 to TRBJ2-1; 9 bases match TRBD2. The ends lost 8 bases at V and 13 bases at J; junction bases unmatched: 6. This CDR3 is built from 11 residues. Germline lookup yields CDR1 MNHNS and CDR2 SASEGT. In nucleotides, the CDR3 is TGTGCCAGCCTATTAGCGGGAGAACAGTTCTTC. Residues: CASLLAGEQFF.

The chain couples TRBV6-6 to TRBJ2-7, with D unresolved. Trimming removed 5 bases at V and 6 bases at J, with 20 bases between. Looked up from germline, CDR1 is MNHNY and CDR2 is SVGAGI (reference sequence). This CDR3 has 15 amino acids. The CDR3 region has the DNA TGTGCCAGCAGTCCACTGCTCCGTTCCCTCACCGAGCAGTACTTC. Translated: CASSPLLRSLTEQYF.

Only one count was recorded for this clonotype. At one boundary the junction diverges from the germline segment, which might be a read error. This chain uses TRBV6-2 or TRBV6-3 with TRBJ1-1; 8 bases map to TRBD1. The CDR3 is 16 residues long. The germline V gene has CDR1 MNHEY and CDR2 SVGEGT. CDR3 in DNA: TGTGCCAGCAGTTACTCACCTTACAGGGGGGGGACTGAAGCTTCCTTT. It yields the protein CASSYSPYRGGTEASF.

This clonotype has more than one count but fewer than ten. The chain recombines TRBV7-9 with TRBJ1-2; D gene ambiguous. This CDR3 comprises 15 residues. Germline CDR1 is SEHNR and CDR2 is FQNEAQ (reference sequence). V dropped 5 bases and J dropped 0 bases, with 13 bases sitting between them. The CDR3 loop reads CASSVIATANYGYTF. The DNA of the CDR3 is TGTGCCAGCAGCGTTATTGCAACCGCTAACTATGGCTACACCTTC.

This clonotype showed up just a few times. This chain uses TRBV12-3 or TRBV12-4 with TRBJ1-2; tentative D call: TRBD1 (6 bases). V gave up 2 bases and J gave up 4 bases, with 8 bases separating them. CDR3 length: 13 residues. The CDR3 protein is CASSLWGLYGYTF. The CDR3 bases are TGTGCCAGCAGTTTATGGGGGCTCTATGGCTACACCTTC.

On this clonotype: A much larger clone differs by one base, so this may be a read error. Since no conserved phenylalanine or tryptophan closes the CDR3, a read error is the likely cause. The chain carries TRBV11-3 and TRBJ2-7; D remains unclear. Germline lookup yields CDR1 SGHNT and CDR2 YENEEA. Trimming removed 5 bases from V and 0 bases from J, with 11 bases in between. The CDR3 is made up of 14 amino acids. CDR3 nucleotides: TGTGCCAGCAGCCTCGGCCCTAGCTCCTACGAGCAGTACCTC. This encodes CASSLGPSSYEQYL.

The chain combines TRBV6-2 or TRBV6-3 with TRBJ2-3; D is uncertain. The germline CDR1 and CDR2 sequences are MNHEY and SVGEGT. Trimming pared 5 bases from V and 3 bases from J, leaving 9 bases between. This CDR3 has 13 amino acids. CDR3 coding DNA: TGTGCCAGCAGTCCCCATATGACAGATACGCAGTATTTT. It encodes CASSPHMTDTQYF.

Worth noting for this clonotype: The junction does not match germline at one end; this may be a read error. The CDR3 region has the DNA TGTGCCAGCAGCTTAGGGGGCCGGGGCGGCAATGAACAGTTCTTC. Encoded protein: CASSLGGRGGNEQFF. The chain recombines TRBV7-9 with TRBJ2-1; D is perhaps TRBD1 or TRBD2 (5 bases each). The CDR3 has 15 amino acids. Germline V gene data show CDR1 as SEHNR and CDR2 as FQNEAQ (reference sequence). Supplemented by reference TRBV7-9 and TRBJ2-1, the full variable domain reads DTGVSQNPRHKITKRGQNVTFRCDPISEHNRLYWYRQTLGQGPEFLTYFQNEAQLEKSRLLSDRFSAERPKGSFSTLEIQRTEQGDSAMYLCASSLGGRGGNEQFFGPGTRLTVL.

Concerning this clonotype: A much bigger clone sits one base away, suggesting this may be a read error. The rearrangement links TRBV4-3 to TRBJ2-7; 8 positions match TRBD1. The V gene's germline CDR1 is LGHNA and CDR2 YSLEER. CDR3 length: 15 residues. Unmatched junction bases numbered 7, after V lost 4 bases and J lost 2 bases. CDR3 nucleotide sequence: TGCGCCAGCAGCCCGGAGACAGGGGAAACCTACGAGCAGTACTTC. Translated: CASSPETGETYEQYF.

There are a few counts of this clonotype. An end of the junction does not agree with germline; a read error may underlie this. The chain is built from TRBV5-1 and TRBJ1-1, with 9 positions matching TRBD1. The CDR3 runs 19 residues. The germline gives CDR1 SGHRS, CDR2 YFSETQ. The DNA for the CDR3 is TGCGCCAGCAGCTTGGAAGGGACAGGGCTTTGGTCCGTGAACACCGAAGCTTTCTTT. It encodes CASSLEGTGLWSVNTEAFF.

The sample holds one count of this clonotype. CDR3 protein: CASSQVGVRVQYF. In DNA, the CDR3 is TGTGCCAGCAGCCAAGTTGGGGTTCGCGTGCAATACTTC. The chain combines TRBV4-2 with TRBJ2-7; D call uncertain. Trimming left V 1 base short and J 13 bases short, with 17 bases between. The CDR3 runs 13 residues. Germline values: CDR1 LGHNA, CDR2 YNFKEQ.

Worth noting for this clonotype: This clone may be a read error of a much larger clone one base away. The chain joins TRBV6-5 to TRBJ2-3; 7 bases match TRBD2. Germline V lookup: CDR1 MNHEY, CDR2 SVGAGI. J gave up 8 bases and V 4 bases, and 12 bases lay outside the gene matches. The CDR3 covers 15 residues. DNA for the CDR3: TGTGCCAGCAGTTTCATGCGGTCGGGGGGACTTACGCAGTATTTT. Translating gives CASSFMRSGGLTQYF.

This clonotype has just a few counts. The chain is built from TRBV24-1 and TRBJ2-1, with a possible D match to TRBD1 (7 bases). Germline V lookup: CDR1 KGHDR, CDR2 SFDVKD. V dropped 4 bases and J dropped 3 bases, with 15 bases sitting between them. The CDR3 spans 16 residues. The CDR3 nucleotides are TGTGCCACCAGTGACCTTCCCCAGGGGGGCTACAATGAGCAGTTCTTC. Residues: CATSDLPQGGYNEQFF.

This clonotype was detected ten times or more. The chain employs TRBV12-3 or TRBV12-4 and TRBJ1-3, with unresolved D. The CDR3 contains 16 residues. V gave up 0 bases and J gave up 0 bases, with 9 bases separating them. The CDR3 region has the DNA TGTGCCAGCAGTTTAGCGCGCGGGAGCTCTGGAAACACCATATATTTT. Protein product: CASSLARGSSGNTIYF.

To note about this clonotype: One end of the junction does not line up with germline, which may come from a read error. V is TRBV4-3 and J is TRBJ2-7; D call uncertain. Germline lookup yields CDR1 LGHNA and CDR2 YSLEER. The CDR3 consists of 15 residues. CDR3 DNA sequence: TGCGCCAACAGCCAAGGTCTTAGAGCATTAGAACGGCAGTACTTC. This encodes CANSQGLRALERQYF.

There are a few counts of this clonotype. At one of its ends the junction is not consistent with the germline gene, which may arise from a read error. The chain has TRBV6-6 and TRBJ2-3; D possibly corresponds to TRBD2 (7 bases). Germline-derived CDR1 and CDR2 are MNHNY and SVGAGI (reference sequence). This CDR3 contains 14 residues. Here the CDR3 reads CASRAPGEGDMQYF. The CDR3 DNA follows: TGTGCCAGCAGAGCTCCAGGGGAGGGTGATATGCAGTATTTT.

Regarding this clonotype: One junction end does not reproduce the germline sequence, and a read error may be involved. The chain joins TRBV10-3 to TRBJ1-5; possible D gene TRBD1, 6 bases. Germline CDR1 ENHRY, CDR2 SYGVKD. The CDR3 contains 16 residues. The CDR3 nucleotides are TGTGCCGTCAGTGATCAGAGAGGGGGGGCAGGACAGCCCCAGCATTTT. Amino acid sequence: CAVSDQRGGAGQPQHF.